This T cell receptor beta chain stems from a study of vaccination and CD4 T cells after COVID-19. Background on the study: Each convalescent patient was PCR positive for SARS-CoV-2 on nasal swab; 10 or so cases were mild and one severe. Comprising six males and four females, the convalescent participants counted two Hispanic individuals among them.

One entry per CDR3 protein results from TCRdb running MiXCR on the PCR reads. Altogether 15,000 to 25,000 distinct CDR3 sequences are present, 50% to 75% being singletons, with the ten largest covering around 1.1%. Germline V CDR1 and CDR2: MNHNS, SASEGT. The V segment lost 6 bases and the J segment 3 bases; nucleotides outside the gene matches: 5. The CDR3 length is 15 residues. This TCR was recovered from a human donor who had recovered from COVID-19. Sequenced material: CD4+ T cells from blood, taken after SARS-CoV-2 vaccination. The rearrangement uses TRBV6-1 and TRBJ1-1; 12 positions match TRBD1. The CDR3 DNA reads as TGTGCCAGCAGCGGGGACAGGGGGCTCGACACTGAAGCTTTCTTT. Its protein is CASSGDRGLDTEAFF.